These 32 T cell receptor beta chains came from one sample sequenced in a study of cytomegalovirus exposure and HLA in healthy donors. Measured with immunoSEQ multiplex PCR; TCRdb has only the in-frame clones, and not every one. The sample holds under 400,000 clones; roughly 89% are singletons and the top ten take over 0.75%. The sample was PBMCs. These TCRs come from a woman aged 18-29 years in good health and CMV-seronegative.

V is TRBV5-4 and J is TRBJ2-6, with D possibly TRBD1 on 5 matching bases. The CDR3 totals 14 residues. V was pared by 0 bases and J by 11 bases, with 12 bases between. Germline CDR1 and CDR2: SGHNT and YYREEE (reference sequence). CDR3 sequence: CASSLAGLVDVLTF. DNA of the CDR3: TGTGCCAGCAGCTTGGCAGGGCTAGTAGACGTCCTGACTTTC.

This clone was picked up one time. The chain combines TRBV5-5 with TRBJ1-2; 9 bases match TRBD1. Germline V CDR1 and CDR2: SGHKS, YYEKEE (reference sequence). The CDR3 consists of 13 residues. After removal of 0 bases from V and 8 bases from J, the junction contained 2 bases not matched to a gene. CDR3 sequence reads: CASSLGTGVGYTF. The CDR3 DNA is TGTGCCAGCAGCTTGGGGACAGGGGTCGGCTACACCTTC.

J is TRBJ1-2 and V is TRBV5-4; D is uncertain. The CDR3 totals 14 residues. Germline V CDR1 and CDR2: SGHNT, YYREEE (reference sequence). V was shortened by 4 bases and J by 0 bases, with 10 bases between the two germline ends. The DNA of the CDR3 is TGTGCCAGCAGCCTGAGAGGTCCTAACTATGGCTACACCTTC. Translating gives CASSLRGPNYGYTF.

The J gene is TRBJ2-4, the V gene TRBV7-2; D is uncertain. The CDR3 contains 14 residues. Trimming removed 2 bases at V and 0 bases at J, with 5 bases between. Germline lookup yields CDR1 SGHTA and CDR2 FQGNSA. CDR3 region: CASSLIVAKNIQYF. The CDR3 nucleotides are TGTGCCAGCAGCTTAATCGTAGCCAAAAACATTCAGTACTTC.

The CDR3 region is CASRSRPDRGTYEQYF. The DNA of the CDR3 is TGTGCCAGCAGAAGTCGGCCGGACAGGGGCACCTACGAGCAGTACTTC. The chain joins TRBV27 to TRBJ2-7; the match to TRBD1 covers 9 bases. After removal of 6 bases from V and 2 bases from J, the junction contained 11 bases not matched to a gene. CDR3 length equals 16 residues. Germline V gene data show CDR1 as MNHEY and CDR2 as SMNVEV (reference sequence).

The V call is TRBV5-1, the J call TRBJ2-2, with TRBD1 identical over 8 bases. V lost 0 bases and J lost 5; bases outside the gene matches: 9. In germline, CDR1 is SGHRS, CDR2 YFSETQ. This CDR3 has 17 amino acids. CDR3: CASSLVRDRTRTGELFF. Written as DNA, the CDR3 is TGCGCCAGCAGCTTGGTTCGGGACAGGACCCGGACCGGGGAGCTGTTTTTT.

This chain uses TRBV4-2 with TRBJ2-7; TRBD2 might be the D (5 bases). V was trimmed by 0 bases and J by 3 bases, leaving 12 bases between them. Germline loops: CDR1 LGHNA, CDR2 YNFKEQ. The CDR3 totals 15 residues. DNA of the CDR3: TGTGCCAGCAGCCAAGACTCCGGGATGGGCTACGAGCAGTACTTC. Amino acid sequence: CASSQDSGMGYEQYF.

The chain joins TRBV5-1 to TRBJ1-4; perhaps TRBD1 as D (6 bases). CDR1 and CDR2 (germline): SGHRS, YFSETQ. The CDR3 covers 15 residues. The V gene lost 0 bases and the J gene lost 7 bases, with 13 bases spanning the gap. The CDR3 region is CASSLGVGAGEKLFF. The CDR3 region has the DNA TGCGCCAGCAGCTTGGGGGTGGGGGCCGGTGAAAAACTGTTTTTT.

The V call is TRBV7-9, the J call TRBJ2-5; TRBD1 aligns across 11 bases. The CDR3 runs to 14 residues. Trimming removed 5 bases from V and 5 bases from J; junction bases left unmatched: 4. CDR1 is SEHNR, CDR2 FQNEAQ, per germline (reference sequence). CDR3 sequence: CASSRGQGGETQYF. The CDR3 DNA sequence: TGTGCCAGCAGCCGGGGACAGGGGGGGGAGACCCAGTACTTC.

This clone was picked up a small number of times. The V and J genes are TRBV14 and TRBJ2-7, with a weak D call TRBD1 (6 bases). CDR1 is SGHDN, CDR2 FVKESK, per germline. This CDR3 comprises 12 residues. Trimming stripped 5 bases from V and 4 bases from J, with 9 bases between. The CDR3 reads CASSWGRYEQYF. CDR3 in DNA: TGTGCCAGCAGCTGGGGGCGTTACGAGCAGTACTTC.

The gene calls are TRBV27 and TRBJ2-7; possible D gene TRBD1, 6 bases. The germline V gene has CDR1 MNHEY and CDR2 SMNVEV (reference sequence). This CDR3 is built from 16 residues. Trimming took off 5 bases at V and 5 bases at J, with 22 bases between the two ends. The CDR3 spells CASSPRGHPYPHEQYF. For the CDR3, the DNA is TGTGCCAGCAGTCCCCGGGGACATCCTTATCCCCACGAGCAGTACTTC.

The chain carries TRBV4-1 and TRBJ2-3; D is perhaps TRBD2 (6 bases). The CDR3 has 14 amino acids. Trimming took 5 bases from V and 2 from J, leaving 11 bases between them. The germline V gene has CDR1 MGHRA and CDR2 YSYEKL. Here the CDR3 reads CASSGRDSTDTQYF. The CDR3 DNA follows: TGCGCCAGCAGCGGCCGGGACTCCACAGATACGCAGTATTTT.

The chain links TRBV5-8 to TRBJ1-2; D perhaps matches TRBD1 (6 bases). The V end was cut by 1 base, the J end by 6 bases, with 13 bases between. The germline V gene encodes CDR1 SGHTS and CDR2 YDEGEE. This CDR3 has 14 amino acids. The CDR3 region has the DNA TGTGCCAGCAGCTTGATATACTCAGGGGATGGCTACACCTTC. It translates to CASSLIYSGDGYTF.

The chain recombines TRBV6-1 with TRBJ1-5, with no clear D. The CDR3 length is 14 residues. The germline gives CDR1 MNHNS, CDR2 SASEGT. Trimming stripped 6 bases from V and 2 bases from J, with 11 bases between. The CDR3 loop is CASSAIGGNQPQHF. CDR3 nucleotide sequence: TGTGCCAGCAGCGCGATCGGGGGCAATCAGCCCCAGCATTTT.

A word on this clone: The junction departs from the called germline gene at one end, perhaps through a read error. V gene TRBV18 combines with J gene TRBJ2-5; TRBD1 matches at 7 bases. Germline-derived CDR1 and CDR2 are KGHSH and LQKENI. This CDR3 comprises 19 residues. In DNA form, the CDR3 reads TGTGCCAGCTCCCCACGATCGTCATCCGGGACAGTACCCCAAGAGACCCAGTACTTC. Encoded protein: CASSPRSSSGTVPQETQYF.

Points on this clone: The same CDR3 is also encoded by other DNA sequences in this sample. The rearrangement uses TRBV29-1 and TRBJ2-1, with D perhaps matching TRBD2 (5 bases). The CDR3 sequence is 14 residues long. Trimming pared 4 bases from V and 0 bases from J, leaving 10 bases between. Per germline, CDR1 SQVTM and CDR2 ANQGSEA. This CDR3 is CSVVGGSSYNEQFF. The CDR3 DNA is TGCAGCGTTGTAGGAGGAAGCTCCTACAATGAGCAGTTCTTC.

The V gene is TRBV11-2, the J gene TRBJ2-7, with 7 positions matching TRBD2. Trimming at V came to 2 bases and at J to 4 bases, leaving 11 bases not matched to a gene. The CDR3 totals 16 residues. Germline-derived CDR1 and CDR2 are SGHAT and FQNNGV. The CDR3 nucleotides are TGTGCCAGCAGCTTAAATCCGAGACTAGCAGAATACGAGCAGTACTTC. Its protein product is CASSLNPRLAEYEQYF. The full variable domain, rest sourced from reference TRBV11-2 and TRBJ2-7, is EAGVAQSPRYKIIEKRQSVAFWCNPISGHATLYWYQQILGQGPKLLIQFQNNGVVDDSQLPKDRFSAERLKGVDSTLKIQPAKLEDSAVYLCASSLNPRLAEYEQYFGPGTRLTVT.

This chain connects TRBV2 to TRBJ2-7; the D gene is possibly TRBD2 (6 bases). The V gene lost 0 bases and the J gene lost 6 bases, with 15 bases spanning the gap. Per the germline V gene, CDR1 is SNHLY and CDR2 is FYNNEI. The CDR3 has 15 amino acids. CDR3 coding DNA: TGTGCCAGCAGTGAAGCGCAGGAGGGAATAGGCGAGCAGTACTTC. Its translation: CASSEAQEGIGEQYF.

The chain carries TRBV27 and TRBJ2-7, with D tentatively TRBD1 (5 bases). Trimming removed 1 base at V and 6 bases at J, with 16 bases between. CDR1 is MNHEY, CDR2 SMNVEV, per germline (reference sequence). The length of the CDR3 is 15 residues. The CDR3 DNA is TGTGCCAGCAGTTTATTTACCGCAGCAGGGTTCGAGCAGTACTTC. Amino acid sequence: CASSLFTAAGFEQYF.

V and J are TRBV6-1 and TRBJ1-1; a weak D match, TRBD1 (6 bases). Germline CDR1 is MNHNS and CDR2 is SASEGT. The V and J ends lost 5 bases and 0 bases respectively, with 10 bases between them. The CDR3 extends over 14 amino acids. DNA for the CDR3: TGTGCCAGCAGTCCCGGACAGCTGAACACTGAAGCTTTCTTT. It is translated as CASSPGQLNTEAFF.

The rearrangement joins TRBV2 to TRBJ2-7; 7 nucleotides align to TRBD1. CDR1 and CDR2 (germline): SNHLY, FYNNEI. The CDR3 length is 15 residues. V dropped 3 bases and J dropped 2; count of bases not matched to a gene: 7. Here the CDR3 DNA reads TGTGCCAGCAGTGAGAGGAGAGGGGGCGCCTACGAGCAGTACTTC. Translation: CASSERRGGAYEQYF.

The rearrangement links TRBV2 to TRBJ2-7, with 7 bases fitting TRBD1. The CDR3 consists of 15 residues. V lost 5 bases and J lost 2; bases outside the gene matches: 9. CDR1 and CDR2 from the germline V gene are SNHLY and FYNNEI. The CDR3 loop is CASSTQGSNAYEQYF. CDR3 DNA sequence: TGTGCCAGCAGTACACAGGGGTCCAATGCCTACGAGCAGTACTTC. Full variable domain (outside the CDR3, taken from reference TRBV2 and TRBJ2-7): EPEVTQTPSHQVTQMGQEVILRCVPISNHLYFYWYRQILGQKVEFLVSFYNNEISEKSEIFDDQFSVERPDGSNFTLKIRSTKLEDSAMYFCASSTQGSNAYEQYFGPGTRLTVT.

The rearrangement uses TRBV4-1 and TRBJ2-1; no definite D call. Between the trimmed V and J ends, which lost 2 bases and 5 bases, there was a span of 7 bases. This CDR3 region has 13 residues. Germline V gives CDR1 MGHRA, CDR2 YSYEKL. As DNA, the CDR3 is TGCGCCAGCAGCCAACCCCCTCACAATGAGCAGTTCTTC. It translates to CASSQPPHNEQFF.

The genes are TRBV2 and TRBJ2-7; D not resolved. With 2 bases removed from V and 7 bases from J, the gap between germline ends came to 15 bases. The CDR3 has 14 amino acids. Germline V lookup: CDR1 SNHLY, CDR2 FYNNEI. DNA for the CDR3: TGTGCCAGCAGTGAAAATAGTCTCCCGGTAGAGCAGTACTTC. It specifies CASSENSLPVEQYF.

The chain has TRBV30 and TRBJ2-7; possible D gene TRBD1, 6 bases. Trimming took 4 bases from V and 5 from J, leaving 18 bases between them. The CDR3 runs 14 residues. Germline CDR1 and CDR2: GTSNPN and SVGIG (reference sequence). For the CDR3, the DNA is TGTGCCTGGAATATACAGGGAGCCACCCACGAGCAGTACTTC. Its translation: CAWNIQGATHEQYF. The full variable domain, in which reference TRBV30 and TRBJ2-7 provide the parts outside the CDR3, is SQTIHQWPATLVQPVGSPLSLECTVEGTSNPNLYWYRQAAGRGLQLLFYSVGIGQISSEVPQNLSASRPQDRQFILSSKKLLLSDSGFYLCAWNIQGATHEQYFGPGTRLTVT.

J is TRBJ1-3 and V is TRBV6-5; D is ambiguous. Trimming left V 0 bases short and J 3 bases short, with 12 bases between. The germline CDR1 and CDR2 sequences are MNHEY and SVGAGI. The CDR3 spans 16 residues. CDR3 in amino acids: CASSYSGPGLGNTIYF. The CDR3 DNA reads TGTGCCAGCAGTTACTCGGGTCCGGGTCTTGGAAACACCATATATTTT.

This sequence joins TRBV11-2 and TRBJ2-7, with D possibly TRBD1 on 5 matching bases. Germline lookup yields CDR1 SGHAT and CDR2 FQNNGV. V lost 2 bases and J 3 bases, leaving 14 bases between the germline ends. The CDR3 covers 15 residues. The CDR3 coding sequence is TGTGCCAGCAGCTTATCTCAGGGTTCTGGCTACGAGCAGTACTTC. Translation: CASSLSQGSGYEQYF.

The rearrangement links TRBV9 to TRBJ2-3; a possible D gene is TRBD2 (6 bases). CDR3 length: 15 residues. V lost 3 bases and J 2 bases, leaving 13 bases between the germline ends. Germline assignment: CDR1 SGDLS and CDR2 YYNGEE. The CDR3 DNA reads as TGTGCCAGCAGCGCAGTTGGGGGGTACACAGATACGCAGTATTTT. The encoded protein is CASSAVGGYTDTQYF. The whole variable domain, remainder taken from reference TRBV9 and TRBJ2-3, is DSGVTQTPKHLITATGQRVTLRCSPRSGDLSVYWYQQSLDQGLQFLIQYYNGEERAKGNILERFSAQQFPDLHSELNLSSLELGDSALYFCASSAVGGYTDTQYFGPGTRLTVL.

This sequence joins TRBV10-1 and TRBJ2-2; 12 nucleotides agree with TRBD2. Per the germline V gene, CDR1 is WNHNN and CDR2 is SYGVQD (reference sequence). CDR3 length: 18 residues. The junction had 6 bases not matched to a gene; V was cut back by 0 bases and J by 4 bases. The CDR3 reads CASSESILAGGTTGELFF. Here the CDR3 DNA reads TGCGCCAGCAGTGAGTCCATACTAGCGGGGGGCACCACCGGGGAGCTGTTTTTT.

The count of this clone is one. The chain employs TRBV4-1 and TRBJ1-1; 9 positions agree with TRBD1. The V gene end was trimmed by 1 base and the J gene end by 5 bases; junction bases not matched to a gene: 8. Germline V gene data show CDR1 as MGHRA and CDR2 as YSYEKL. This CDR3 has 16 residues. The DNA for the CDR3 is TGCGCCAGCAGCCAAGTTTTTACAGGGGGCGAAACTGAAGCTTTCTTT. Translating it yields CASSQVFTGGETEAFF.

This chain joins TRBV11-2 and TRBJ1-2, with unresolved D. Germline loops: CDR1 SGHAT, CDR2 FQNNGV. V lost 4 bases and J lost 4, with 25 bases in between. CDR3 length: 18 amino acids. The CDR3 loop reads CASSSAGGGPGPFYGYTF. CDR3 bases: TGTGCCAGCAGCTCAGCGGGTGGCGGCCCCGGCCCCTTCTATGGCTACACCTTC.

The chain has TRBV5-1 and TRBJ2-1, with TRBD2 identical over 9 bases. V lost 1 base and J lost 1; bases outside the gene matches: 12. The CDR3 length is 19 residues. In germline, CDR1 is SGHRS, CDR2 YFSETQ. The DNA of the CDR3 is TGCGCCAGCAGCTTGATTAGTGGCGGGGGGGCCCTGTCCTACAATGAGCAGTTCTTC. Protein: CASSLISGGGALSYNEQFF.